This T cell receptor (beta chain) was retrieved from a study of T cell clones after liver transplantation. On the study more broadly: Subjects received no induction therapy and standard immunosuppression until randomization at 12-24 months post-transplant. Samples came pre-transplant, pre-randomization before withdrawal, and post-randomization after withdrawal ended. Study-wide points: Conclusions were preliminary, with small, heterogeneous patient groups.

The protocol was immunoSEQ multiplex PCR, while the TCRdb copy is restricted to in-frame clones and leaves out a portion. The repertoire includes roughly 15,000 clones, approximately 82% of them detected once, and roughly 27% sits in the top ten. The CDR3 is made up of 14 amino acids. CDR1 and CDR2 from the germline V gene are SGHTA and FQGNSA. Trimming stripped 1 base from V and 5 bases from J, with 11 bases between. This clone was detected once. Its specificity is not known. The sequence was obtained from a human patient who received a liver transplant. Some T cells could come from the graft donor. Source: CD8+ T cells from blood, taken approximately 50 months after liver transplant. V gene TRBV7-2 combines with J gene TRBJ2-5; D may correspond to TRBD1 or TRBD2 (7 bases each). The CDR3 DNA sequence: TGTGCCAGCAGCTTAGGGGGAGGGGGCGAGACCCAGTACTTC. As protein: CASSLGGGGETQYF.